This T cell receptor (beta chain) was captured in a study of siplizumab effects on memory and regulatory T cells. Using immunoSEQ multiplex PCR, the repertoire was profiled, and TCRdb retains in-frame clones only, with some absent. The sample yields around 18,000 clones, 40% to 55% seen once. Coculture of the mixed lymphocyte reaction cells took place at 37 degrees C and lasted over five days. The labelling of responder PBMCs with CFSE and of stimulator PBMCs with Violet Dye preceded their 1:1 mixing. Judged by abundance, this clone is medium-sized. As yet, its antigen is unknown. This clonotype was obtained from a human donor in good health; the cells came from an allogeneic mixed lymphocyte reaction. The sequenced sample was CFSE-low (dividing) CD4+ T cells sorted from an allogeneic mixed lymphocyte reaction.

The CDR3 DNA sequence: TGTGCCAGCTCACGCGATCAGGGGTACGAGCAGTACTTC. Encoded protein: CASSRDQGYEQYF. V usage is TRBV18 and J usage is TRBJ2-7; D might be TRBD1 (6 bases). Germline V gene sequence: CDR1 KGHSH, CDR2 LQKENI. V was trimmed by 4 bases and J by 4 bases, leaving 11 bases between them. The CDR3 covers 13 residues.